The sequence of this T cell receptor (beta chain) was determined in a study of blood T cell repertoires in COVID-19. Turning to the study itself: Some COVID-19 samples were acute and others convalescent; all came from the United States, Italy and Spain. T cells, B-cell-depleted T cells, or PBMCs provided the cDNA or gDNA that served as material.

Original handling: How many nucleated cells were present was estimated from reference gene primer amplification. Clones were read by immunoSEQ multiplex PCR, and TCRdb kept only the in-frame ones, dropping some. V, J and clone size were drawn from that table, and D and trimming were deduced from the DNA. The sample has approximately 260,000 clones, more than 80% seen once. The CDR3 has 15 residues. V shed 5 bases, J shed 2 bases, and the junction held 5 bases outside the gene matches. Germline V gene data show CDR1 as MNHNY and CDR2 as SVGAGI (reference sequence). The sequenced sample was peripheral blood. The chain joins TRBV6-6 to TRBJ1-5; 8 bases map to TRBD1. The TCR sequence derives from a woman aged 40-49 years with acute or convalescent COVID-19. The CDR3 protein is CASSPTGERNQPQHF. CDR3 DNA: TGTGCCAGCAGTCCGACAGGGGAACGCAATCAGCCCCAGCATTTT.